What follows is one TCR beta chain and its context. The data derive from a study of control samples from healthy donors and cancer patients. TCRdb's copy holds only in-frame clones and misses some; the assay was immunoSEQ multiplex PCR. Of 150,000 to 200,000 clones listed, 90% to 95% were seen once; the top ten hold 1.1% to 1.5%. V trimming: 9 bases; J trimming: 0 bases; junction bases outside the gene matches: 10. This CDR3 comprises 15 residues. Looked up from germline, CDR1 is SNHLY and CDR2 is FYNNEI. This TCR was sampled from a man between 25 and 39 years old in good health. Sample: blood. V and J are TRBV2 and TRBJ1-1; TRBD1 aligns across 7 bases. CDR3 DNA: TGTGCCAGGGCGACAGGGACTGTCATGAACACTGAAGCTTTCTTT. It is translated as CARATGTVMNTEAFF. Combining the CDR3 with reference TRBV2 and TRBJ1-1 gives the whole variable domain EPEVTQTPSHQVTQMGQEVILRCVPISNHLYFYWYRQILGQKVEFLVSFYNNEISEKSEIFDDQFSVERPDGSNFTLKIRSTKLEDSAMYFCARATGTVMNTEAFFGQGTRLTVV.